Reported below is one T cell receptor beta chain. This sample stems from a study of CD8 T cells in Susac syndrome. The V and J ends lost 2 bases and 0 bases, in that order; junction bases with no gene match: 6. The germline CDR1 and CDR2 sequences are MNHEY and SVGEGT. The CDR3 loop spans 16 amino acids. Random hexamers served to reverse transcribe roughly 0.45 to 1 ug RNA. Coverage of TCR beta CDR3 amplification by immunoSEQ multiplex PCR extended to 54 Vbeta and 13 Jbeta. TCRdb itself ran the immunoSEQ multiplex PCR reads through MiXCR, one entry per CDR3 protein. The data hold 100,000 or so distinct CDR3 sequences, with less than 95% observed a single time.

This TCR was recovered from a human donor in good health. Input material: CD8+ T cells from PBMCs. The rearrangement links TRBV6-2 or TRBV6-3 to TRBJ2-7; 8 nucleotides match TRBD1. The CDR3 protein is CASSYTRTGSSYEQYF. CDR3 nucleotides: TGTGCCAGCAGTTACACGCGGACAGGGAGCTCCTACGAGCAGTACTTC.